This is a list of T cell receptor beta chains from one sample in a study of shared clonotypes between healthy human individuals. Measured with immunoSEQ multiplex PCR; TCRdb has only the in-frame clones, and not every one. The data show 400,000 to 600,000 clones, with 70% to 80% seen just once and approximately 13% held by the top ten. The specimen sequenced was PBMCs. These receptors originate from a woman aged 40 to 50 in good health. Some clones in this sample may be carry-over from other donors' samples. CDR3s include the opening cysteine and the closing phenylalanine or tryptophan. D genes are given only for firm matches. Expanded clones are given a class, and other clones once, few, many or no size at all.

d_call j_call cdr3_length v_call clone_size cdr3_nt cdr3_aa
TRBD2 TRBJ2-5 14 TRBV6-1 . TGTGCCAGCAGTGCGGGACTAGGCAAAGAGACCCAGTACTTC CASSAGLGKETQYF
. TRBJ2-1 15 TRBV5-1 . TGCGCCAGCACCTTAGGCCATACATCCTACAATGAGCAGTTCTTC CASTLGHTSYNEQFF
. TRBJ1-2 13 TRBV5-5 many TGTGCCAGCAGCCAGCCCCCCTACAGTGGCTACACCTTC CASSQPPYSGYTF
. TRBJ1-4 14 TRBV19 . TGTGCCAGTAGTATAGTGGACAGAGGAGAAAAACTGTTTTTT CASSIVDRGEKLFF
. TRBJ2-3 17 TRBV5-1 . TGCGCCAGCAGCCCCCGCGGAGGTGCCGGGGTGGGAGATACGCAGTATTTT CASSPRGGAGVGDTQYF
. TRBJ2-7 11 TRBV6-1 . TGTGCCAGCAGTGAAGCGGGGTCGCAGTACTTC CASSEAGSQYF
. TRBJ1-2 13 TRBV19 few TGTGCCAGTAGTATATCGACGGCCTCTGGCTACACCTTC CASSISTASGYTF
. TRBJ1-3 15 TRBV6-1 few TGTGCCAGCAGTGGGACTACATATCCTGGAAACACCATATATTTT CASSGTTYPGNTIYF
. TRBJ1-1 13 TRBV18 . TGTGCCAGCTCACTACAGGTGGGGACTGAAGCTTTCTTT CASSLQVGTEAFF
. TRBJ1-5 15 TRBV25-1 . TGTGCCAGCCATAGACACCCAGATGCTGGCCAGCCCCAGCATTTT CASHRHPDAGQPQHF
TRBD2 TRBJ2-3 15 TRBV6-1 . TGTGCCAGCAGCCAACTAGCGGCCAGCACAGATACGCAGTATTTT CASSQLAASTDTQYF
. TRBJ1-1 11 TRBV7-9 . TGTGCCAGCAGCTGGAACACTGAAGCTTTCTTT CASSWNTEAFF
TRBD1 TRBJ1-5 14 TRBV7-6 . TGTGCCAGCAGCCCCCAGACAGGGGATCAGCCCCAGCATTTT CASSPQTGDQPQHF
. TRBJ1-1 14 TRBV7-9 few TGTGCCAGCAGCTCCTACCACTCGAACACTGAAGCTTTCTTT CASSSYHSNTEAFF
. TRBJ2-7 11 TRBV5-1 . TGCGCCAGCAGAAGGGGTTACGAGCAGTACTTC CASRRGYEQYF
. TRBJ1-2 17 TRBV5-1 . TGCGCCAGCAGCTCCGACCCCCAGGGGATTCAGGTCTATGGCTACACCTTC CASSSDPQGIQVYGYTF
. TRBJ2-2 15 TRBV19 . TGTGCCAGTAGTAGGATCAGGGGGGGTACCGGGGAGCTGTTTTTT CASSRIRGGTGELFF
. TRBJ2-4 14 TRBV29-1 . TGCAGCGTGGCCGGGATGAAGGCCAAAAACATTCAGTACTTC CSVAGMKAKNIQYF
TRBD2 TRBJ2-3 16 TRBV28 once TGTGCCAGCAGTTTCGCAGCGACTAGCGGGAGAGATACGCAGTATTTT CASSFAATSGRDTQYF
TRBD1 TRBJ1-4 14 TRBV5-1 . TGCGCCAGCATGGGCGACAGGGTTGGTGAAAAACTGTTTTTT CASMGDRVGEKLFF
TRBD1 TRBJ1-4 15 TRBV5-1 . TGCGCCAGCAGCTTGGGAGACAGGGGGCCGGAAAAACTGTTTTTT CASSLGDRGPEKLFF
. TRBJ2-1 11 TRBV2 . TGTGCCAGCCTGGGGGTCAATGAGCAGTTCTTC CASLGVNEQFF
. TRBJ1-2 14 TRBV5-1 . TGCGCCAGCAGCTCCCTTGGGGGCGGGGATGGCTACACCTTC CASSSLGGGDGYTF
. TRBJ1-1 15 TRBV10-3 . TGTGCCATCAGTGAGTCAGGGGGGCGCATCACTGAAGCTTTCTTT CAISESGGRITEAFF
. TRBJ1-1 16 TRBV4-2 . TGTGCCAGCAGCCAAGATTCGGACAGCCGGCTCACTGAAGCTTTCTTT CASSQDSDSRLTEAFF
. TRBJ1-5 15 TRBV7-2 . TGTGCCAGCAGCTTAGCGAGAGGGGACAATCAGCCCCAGCATTTT CASSLARGDNQPQHF
. TRBJ2-7 13 TRBV19 . TGTGCCACTAGTAGGGGGAGTTCCCGCGAGCAGTACTTC CATSRGSSREQYF
. TRBJ2-7 11 TRBV2 . TGTGCCAGCAGCATATCCTACGAGCAGTACTTC CASSISYEQYF
. TRBJ2-1 16 TRBV19 . TGTGCCAGTAGTATAACAGCCAATCACGCCTACAATGAGCAGTTCTTC CASSITANHAYNEQFF
. TRBJ1-5 12 TRBV6-4 few TGTGCCAGCAGTGATTCCCTTCAGCCCCAGCATTTT CASSDSLQPQHF
. TRBJ1-2 12 TRBV28 . TGTGCCAGCACGGTCCTGAACTATGGCTACACCTTC CASTVLNYGYTF
. TRBJ2-7 15 TRBV5-4 . TGTGCCAGCAGCTTGGCTGGCACTTACTCCTACGAGCAGTACTTC CASSLAGTYSYEQYF
TRBD1 TRBJ2-7 16 TRBV4-2 few TGTGCCAGCAGCCAACTTGAGGGGGCCCCGTCCTACGAGCAGTACTTC CASSQLEGAPSYEQYF
. TRBJ1-4 14 TRBV5-4 . TGTGCCAGCAGCTTTGGGTTGGCTAATGAAAAACTGTTTTTT CASSFGLANEKLFF
. TRBJ2-7 13 TRBV28 . TGTGCCAGCAGAACTCCGGCGACCTACGAGCAGTACTTC CASRTPATYEQYF
. TRBJ2-7 13 TRBV28 . TGTGCCAGCAGTCCCGTAATCGACGGCGAGCAGTACTTC CASSPVIDGEQYF
TRBD1 TRBJ1-2 16 TRBV30 . TGTGCCTGGAGTGTCCCCTACAGGGGAGCTAACTATGGCTACACCTTC CAWSVPYRGANYGYTF
TRBD2 TRBJ2-2 16 TRBV28 . TGTGCCAGCAGTTTAGATCTAGCGGGAGGGGTCGGGGAGCTGTTTTTT CASSLDLAGGVGELFF
. TRBJ2-7 14 TRBV7-9 . TGTGCCAGCAGCTTAGCGTCAGGGTTCCACGAGCAGTACTTC CASSLASGFHEQYF